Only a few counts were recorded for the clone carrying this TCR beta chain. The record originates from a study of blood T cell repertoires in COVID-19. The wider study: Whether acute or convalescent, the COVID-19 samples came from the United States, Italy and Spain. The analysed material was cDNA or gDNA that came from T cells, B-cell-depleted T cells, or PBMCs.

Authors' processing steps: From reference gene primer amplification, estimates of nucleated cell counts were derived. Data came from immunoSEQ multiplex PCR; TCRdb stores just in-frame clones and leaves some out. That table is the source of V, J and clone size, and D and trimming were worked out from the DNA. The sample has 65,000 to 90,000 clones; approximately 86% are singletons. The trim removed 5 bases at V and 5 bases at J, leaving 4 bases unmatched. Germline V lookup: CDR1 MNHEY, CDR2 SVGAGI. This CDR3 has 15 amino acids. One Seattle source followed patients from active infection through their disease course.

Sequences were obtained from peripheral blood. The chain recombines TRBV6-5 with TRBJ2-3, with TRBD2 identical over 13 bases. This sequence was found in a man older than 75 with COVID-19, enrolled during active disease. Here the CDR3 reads CASSTTSGGRDTQYF. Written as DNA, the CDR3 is TGTGCCAGCAGTACGACTAGCGGGGGGAGAGATACGCAGTATTTT.